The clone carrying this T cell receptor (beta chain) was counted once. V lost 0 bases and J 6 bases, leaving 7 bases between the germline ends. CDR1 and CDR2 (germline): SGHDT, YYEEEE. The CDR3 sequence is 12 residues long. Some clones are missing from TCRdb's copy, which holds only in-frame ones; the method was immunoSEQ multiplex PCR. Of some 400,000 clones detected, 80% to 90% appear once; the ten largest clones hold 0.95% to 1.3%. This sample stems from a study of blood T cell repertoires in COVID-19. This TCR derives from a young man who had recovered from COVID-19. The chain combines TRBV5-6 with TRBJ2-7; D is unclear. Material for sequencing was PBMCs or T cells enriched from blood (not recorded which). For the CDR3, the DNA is TGTGCCAGCAGCTTGGTCAGCGCCGAGCAGTACTTC. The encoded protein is CASSLVSAEQYF.